This paragraph covers one T cell receptor beta chain sequence. This record comes from a study of T cell responses to AZD1222 COVID-19 vaccine. Profiled with immunoSEQ multiplex PCR; TCRdb holds only in-frame clones, not every one. Among about 140,000 clones listed, 90% to 95% were seen once. Germline V lookup: CDR1 SGHNT, CDR2 YENEEA. The CDR3 runs to 16 residues. Deletions cut 1 base from V and 5 bases from J, with 17 bases between. Sequences were derived from peripheral blood, sampled 28 days after the second AZD1222 dose. The chain couples TRBV11-3 to TRBJ2-5, with D perhaps matching TRBD2 (6 bases). The sequence was collected from an adult who received the AZD1222 COVID-19 vaccine. CDR3 region: CASSLGKTSGAETQYF. The CDR3 DNA reads TGTGCCAGCAGCTTAGGAAAGACTAGTGGGGCGGAGACCCAGTACTTC.